What follows are 26 T cell receptor beta chains derived from one specimen sequenced in a study of blood T cell repertoires in COVID-19. TCRdb keeps only in-frame clones here, not all; method: immunoSEQ multiplex PCR. Here the sample spans 120,000 to 150,000 clones, 80% to 85% being singletons. Sequencing used PBMCs or T cells enriched from blood (not recorded which). Receptor source: a man aged 35-49 years with acute COVID-19.

This chain links TRBV3-1 (or the pseudogene TRBV3-2) with TRBJ2-7; 10 nucleotides agree with TRBD2. Trimming at V came to 8 bases and at J to 2 bases, leaving 15 bases not matched to a gene. The germline CDR1 and CDR2 sequences are LGHDT and YNNKEL (reference sequence). The CDR3 loop spans 17 amino acids. CDR3 region: CASPWGLARFRPYEQYF. Here the CDR3 DNA reads TGTGCCAGCCCCTGGGGACTAGCGAGATTCCGTCCCTACGAGCAGTACTTC.

CDR3 region: CASSAPSGRATGRGEQYF. DNA for the CDR3: TGTGCCAGCAGTGCGCCTAGCGGGAGGGCCACCGGAAGGGGGGAGCAGTACTTC. The rearrangement joins TRBV2 to TRBJ2-7; the match to TRBD2 covers 12 bases. V was pared by 4 bases and J by 7 bases, with 17 bases of the junction left unmatched. This CDR3 spans 18 amino acids. Germline loops: CDR1 SNHLY, CDR2 FYNNEI.

The chain carries TRBV4-2 and TRBJ1-3; TRBD1 matches at 7 bases. The trim removed 3 bases at V and 3 bases at J, leaving 14 bases unmatched. Germline CDR1 reads LGHNA; CDR2 reads YNFKEQ. The CDR3 is 18 amino acids. CDR3 in amino acids: CASSHPTLDRERGNTIYF. DNA for the CDR3: TGTGCCAGCAGCCACCCAACATTAGACAGGGAACGTGGAAACACCATATATTTT.

The rearrangement uses TRBV19 and TRBJ2-5, with 9 bases identical to TRBD2. J was trimmed by 2 bases and V by 5 bases; bases with no gene match: 3. CDR3 length equals 14 residues. Germline-derived CDR1 and CDR2 are LNHDA and SQIVND (reference sequence). The CDR3 sequence: CASSLAGDQETQYF. The CDR3 nucleotides read TGTGCCAGTAGTTTAGCGGGGGATCAAGAGACCCAGTACTTC.

This clone has just one count. The chain joins TRBV7-9 to TRBJ1-6; perhaps TRBD1 as D (6 bases). Germline lookup yields CDR1 SEHNR and CDR2 FQNEAQ (reference sequence). The CDR3 has 15 residues. Deletions cut 1 base from V and 10 bases from J, with 14 bases between. As DNA, the CDR3 is TGTGCCAGCAGCTTAGGGGGGCAGGGGATGTCACCCCTCCACTTT. It specifies CASSLGGQGMSPLHF.

This chain uses TRBV28 with TRBJ2-5, with a weak D call TRBD1 (5 bases). CDR1 is MDHEN and CDR2 is SYDVKM in the germline V gene. This CDR3 has 16 amino acids. V was pared by 2 bases and J by 1 base, with 14 bases between. This CDR3 is CASSLRRAGSQETQYF. DNA for the CDR3: TGTGCCAGCAGTTTACGTCGAGCAGGGTCCCAAGAGACCCAGTACTTC.

The CDR3 loop is CASGGDTEAFF. The CDR3 DNA reads as TGTGCCAGCGGGGGGGACACTGAAGCTTTCTTT. The chain has TRBV12-3 or TRBV12-4 and TRBJ1-1, with D perhaps TRBD1 (5 bases). The CDR3 contains 11 residues. Trimming pared 8 bases from V and 3 bases from J, leaving 7 bases between.

This clone appeared once. The chain carries TRBV7-2 and TRBJ2-7, with a possible D match to TRBD2 (5 bases). V was clipped by 5 bases and J by 3 bases, with 14 bases between them. Germline assignment: CDR1 SGHTA and CDR2 FQGNSA. The CDR3 is made up of 14 amino acids. The CDR3 is CASSQSGTYYEQYF. In DNA form, the CDR3 reads TGTGCCAGCAGCCAGAGCGGAACGTACTACGAGCAGTACTTC.

The V and J genes are TRBV14 and TRBJ1-3, with D possibly being TRBD1 (5 bases). This CDR3 has 14 amino acids. V shed 8 bases and J shed 4 bases, with 15 bases lying between them. Per germline, CDR1 SGHDN and CDR2 FVKESK. CDR3 amino acids: CASGAPGWGNTIYF. CDR3 DNA sequence: TGTGCCAGCGGGGCCCCTGGATGGGGAAACACCATATATTTT. Looking up the rest from reference TRBV14 and TRBJ1-3 gives the full variable domain: EAGVTQFPSHSVIEKGQTVTLRCDPISGHDNLYWYRRVMGKEIKFLLHFVKESKQDESGMPNNRFLAERTGGTYSTLKVQPAELEDSGVYFCASGAPGWGNTIYFGEGSWLTVV.

The count of this clone is one. The CDR3 sequence is CASSPGRGAYRYTEAFF. The CDR3 nucleotides read TGTGCCAGCAGTCCCGGCCGGGGGGCGTACAGGTACACTGAAGCTTTCTTT. This chain connects TRBV6-6 to TRBJ1-1; TRBD1 is a possible D gene (6 bases). The V end was cut by 5 bases, the J end by 3 bases, with 22 bases between. CDR3 length: 17 residues. Germline V gene data show CDR1 as MNHNY and CDR2 as SVGAGI (reference sequence).

The rearrangement joins TRBV5-4 to TRBJ2-5; D ambiguous. The V gene lost 2 bases and the J gene lost 6 bases, with 8 bases spanning the gap. The CDR3 is 12 residues long. Germline lookup yields CDR1 SGHNT and CDR2 YYREEE (reference sequence). The CDR3, as DNA: TGTGCCAGCAGCTTCGCAGGCCAGACCCAGTACTTC. Encoded protein: CASSFAGQTQYF.

The rearrangement joins TRBV6-2 or TRBV6-3 to TRBJ2-1; the D gene is possibly TRBD1 (5 bases). The CDR3 covers 18 residues. Germline V lookup: CDR1 MNHEY, CDR2 SVGEGT. V was trimmed by 5 bases and J by 4 bases, leaving 24 bases between them. CDR3 in amino acids: CASSHTQGYGVRYNEQFF. CDR3 in DNA: TGTGCCAGCAGTCACACCCAGGGATATGGGGTGAGGTACAATGAGCAGTTCTTC.

V gene TRBV29-1 combines with J gene TRBJ1-1; the D is unclear. The CDR3 has 11 residues. The germline V and J ends were trimmed by 5 bases and 7 bases, with 11 bases remaining between them. Germline CDR1 and CDR2: SQVTM and ANQGSEA. The CDR3 DNA follows: TGCAGCGTTTTACCAGAAATTGAAGCTTTCTTT. Its protein is CSVLPEIEAFF.

This clone occurred once. This chain joins TRBV5-3 and TRBJ2-1; no clear D gene. TRBV5-3 is treated as an ORF (open reading frame) with a function not yet certain. Deletions cut 1 base from V and 12 bases from J, with 8 bases between. CDR3 length equals 11 residues. As DNA, the CDR3 is TGTGCCAGAAGCTTGCCCAGTGGGCAGTTCTTC. It translates to CARSLPSGQFF.

The chain links TRBV27 to TRBJ2-2, with TRBD2 matching 11 bases. With V trimmed by 8 bases and J by 0 bases, 17 bases remained unmatched. Per germline, CDR1 MNHEY and CDR2 SMNVEV (reference sequence). The CDR3 has 20 amino acids. The CDR3 here is CASWPGELAGDAPNTGELFF. In DNA, the CDR3 is TGTGCCAGCTGGCCGGGGGAACTAGCGGGGGATGCCCCGAACACCGGGGAGCTGTTTTTT.

The chain recombines TRBV4-3 with TRBJ2-3; 11 bases align to TRBD2. Germline CDR1 and CDR2: LGHNA and YSLEER. V trimming: 0 bases; J trimming: 1 base; junction bases outside the gene matches: 6. The CDR3 loop spans 18 amino acids. CDR3 protein: CASSQDPSSGGRTDTQYF. For the CDR3, the DNA is TGCGCCAGCAGCCAAGACCCTTCTAGCGGGGGGCGCACAGATACGCAGTATTTT.

The chain links TRBV5-4 to TRBJ2-3, with TRBD1 matching over 10 bases. The junction had 1 base not matched to a gene; V was cut back by 1 base and J by 2 bases. The CDR3 is 15 residues long. Germline lookup yields CDR1 SGHNT and CDR2 YYREEE (reference sequence). The CDR3 is CASSLRQGATDTQYF. CDR3 nucleotides: TGTGCCAGCAGCTTGAGACAGGGGGCCACAGATACGCAGTATTTT.

The chain has TRBV7-9 and TRBJ2-5; possible D gene TRBD2, 6 bases. V was cut by 4 bases and J by 1 base, with 10 bases left in between. CDR3 size: 14 residues. From germline, CDR1 is SEHNR and CDR2 FQNEAQ (reference sequence). This CDR3 is CASSSGTFQETQYF. CDR3 DNA: TGTGCCAGCAGCTCTGGGACTTTCCAAGAGACCCAGTACTTC.

The chain combines TRBV7-7 with TRBJ2-2; D unresolved. The CDR3 contains 13 residues. Germline CDR1 is SSHAT and CDR2 is FNYEAQ (reference sequence). Trimming took 5 bases from V and 8 from J, leaving 12 bases between them. CDR3 sequence reads: CASSHFGSGELFF. The CDR3 bases are TGTGCCAGCAGCCACTTCGGTTCTGGGGAGCTGTTTTTT.

The J gene is TRBJ2-3, the V gene TRBV27; TRBD1 is a possible D gene (5 bases). The ends were cut back, 2 bases at V and 6 bases at J, with 15 bases in the middle. Germline V gene lookup returns CDR1 MNHEY and CDR2 SMNVEV (reference sequence). CDR3 length: 15 amino acids. CDR3 residues: CASSLGRVGVDTQYF. In DNA, the CDR3 is TGTGCCAGCAGTTTAGGAAGGGTAGGGGTTGATACGCAGTATTTT.

The V call is TRBV14, the J call TRBJ1-2; possibly TRBD1 for D (6 bases). CDR1 and CDR2 (germline): SGHDN, FVKESK. The V and J ends lost 2 bases and 2 bases respectively, with 15 bases between them. The CDR3 contains 16 residues. CDR3 sequence: CASSQLSPQGNYGYTF. CDR3 in DNA: TGTGCCAGCAGCCAATTGAGCCCCCAGGGGAACTATGGCTACACCTTC.

This clone was recorded once. The J gene is TRBJ2-7, the V gene TRBV9; D perhaps matches TRBD2 (5 bases). The CDR3 is 15 residues long. Germline lookup yields CDR1 SGDLS and CDR2 YYNGEE. V was pared by 0 bases and J by 2 bases, with 12 bases between. The chain's CDR3 is CASSVEDSETYEQYF. Here the CDR3 DNA reads TGTGCCAGCAGCGTAGAGGACTCAGAAACCTACGAGCAGTACTTC.

The rearrangement joins TRBV29-1 to TRBJ1-1, with D unclear. Germline CDR1 SQVTM, CDR2 ANQGSEA. The V end was cut by 4 bases, the J end by 1 base, with 10 bases between. CDR3 length equals 13 residues. Here the CDR3 reads CSVVEEKNTEAFF. CDR3 bases: TGCAGCGTTGTAGAAGAGAAGAACACTGAAGCTTTCTTT.

The genes are TRBV28 and TRBJ2-3; no reliable D call. This CDR3 contains 14 residues. Germline CDR1 reads MDHEN; CDR2 reads SYDVKM. Trimming took off 1 base at V and 2 bases at J, with 7 bases between the two ends. The CDR3 here is CASSLSPLTDTQYF. Here the CDR3 DNA reads TGTGCCAGCAGTTTATCCCCTCTCACAGATACGCAGTATTTT.

In its sample, this clone was seen a few times. This rearrangement joins TRBV12-3 or TRBV12-4 to TRBJ2-2, with TRBD2 as a possible D gene (5 bases). Trimming left V 2 bases short and J 7 bases short, with 8 bases between. CDR3 size: 13 residues. The CDR3 DNA reads TGTGCCAGCAGTTTACTGGCGGGCGGGGAGCTGTTTTTT. Encoded protein: CASSLLAGGELFF.

The rearrangement joins TRBV3-1 (or the pseudogene TRBV3-2) to TRBJ2-1; TRBD1 is a possible D gene (5 bases). This CDR3 spans 15 amino acids. Trimming pared 5 bases from V and 4 bases from J, leaving 15 bases between. The V gene's germline CDR1 is LGHDT and CDR2 YNNKEL (reference sequence). In nucleotides, the CDR3 is TGTGCCAGCAGCTCGGCCCCGACAGAATACAATGAGCAGTTCTTC. It is translated as CASSSAPTEYNEQFF.